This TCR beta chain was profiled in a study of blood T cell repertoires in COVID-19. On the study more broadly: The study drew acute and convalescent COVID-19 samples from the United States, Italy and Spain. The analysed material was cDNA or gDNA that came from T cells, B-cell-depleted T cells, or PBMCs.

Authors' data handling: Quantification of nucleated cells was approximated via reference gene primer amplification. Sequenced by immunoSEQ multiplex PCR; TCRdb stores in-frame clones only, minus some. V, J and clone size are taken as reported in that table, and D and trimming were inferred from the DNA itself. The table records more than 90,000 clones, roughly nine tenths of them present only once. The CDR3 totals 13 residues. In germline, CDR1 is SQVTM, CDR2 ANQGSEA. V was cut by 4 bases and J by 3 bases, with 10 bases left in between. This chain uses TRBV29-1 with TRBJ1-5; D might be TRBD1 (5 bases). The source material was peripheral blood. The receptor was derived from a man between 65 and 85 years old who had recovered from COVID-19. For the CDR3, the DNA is TGCAGCGTTGTTGGGGGGAACAATCAGCCCCAGCATTTT. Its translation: CSVVGGNNQPQHF.